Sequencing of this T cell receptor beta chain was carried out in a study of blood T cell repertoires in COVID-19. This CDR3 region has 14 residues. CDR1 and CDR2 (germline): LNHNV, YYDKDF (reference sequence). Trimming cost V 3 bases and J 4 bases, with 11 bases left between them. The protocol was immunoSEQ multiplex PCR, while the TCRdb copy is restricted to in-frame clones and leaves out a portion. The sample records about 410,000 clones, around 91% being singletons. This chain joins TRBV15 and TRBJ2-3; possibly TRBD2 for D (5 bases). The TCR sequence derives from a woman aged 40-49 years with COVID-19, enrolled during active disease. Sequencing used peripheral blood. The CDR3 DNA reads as TGTGCCACCAGCAGCCCGGGGAAGGCAGATACGCAGTATTTT. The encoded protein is CATSSPGKADTQYF.